These 21 T cell receptor beta chains share one sample of origin, sequenced in a study of naive and memory T cell subsets. The beta constant-region primer was an equimolar mix of two oligonucleotides covering TRBC1 and TRBC2. Ligated cDNA was amplified by four rounds of PCR with nested alpha and beta constant-region primers and SP2. TCRdb itself ran the UMI-ligation and nested PCR reads through MiXCR, one entry per CDR3 protein. This table holds around 110,000 distinct CDR3 sequences, roughly 36% found once. The sequenced material came from central memory CD4+ T cells from blood. The source is a human donor in good health.

This clonotype was counted between two and nine times. The rearrangement joins TRBV25-1 to TRBJ2-4, with D possibly being TRBD1 (6 bases). Trimming took 2 bases from V and 1 from J, leaving 15 bases between them. Looked up from germline, CDR1 is MGHDK and CDR2 is SYGVNS. The CDR3 covers 17 residues. CDR3 sequence: CASSEGGTGTAKNIQYF. The CDR3 nucleotides are TGTGCCAGCAGTGAAGGCGGAACAGGGACGGCCAAAAACATTCAGTACTTC.

This chain joins TRBV5-1 and TRBJ2-1, with 11 bases that match TRBD2. The V gene's germline CDR1 is SGHRS and CDR2 YFSETQ. This CDR3 has 17 amino acids. V lost 4 bases to trimming and J lost 7 bases; unmatched junction nucleotides: 13. CDR3 sequence reads: CASSATLTSGSGNEQFF. DNA of the CDR3: TGCGCCAGCAGCGCAACCCTAACTAGCGGGAGCGGGAATGAGCAGTTCTTC.

The rearrangement links TRBV7-2 to TRBJ2-7, with 8 bases fitting TRBD2. Germline assignment: CDR1 SGHTA and CDR2 FQGNSA. V was clipped by 2 bases and J by 3 bases; unmatched bases: 9. CDR3 length: 16 amino acids. The CDR3 DNA is TGTGCCAGCAGCTTAACGGGGGGGCGATCCAACTACGAGCAGTACTTC. The encoded protein is CASSLTGGRSNYEQYF.

This clonotype has more than one count but fewer than ten. For the CDR3, the DNA is TGTGCCAGCAGCCAATGGACTAGGGTCGATACGCAGTATTTT. Its protein is CASSQWTRVDTQYF. The V gene is TRBV3-1, the J gene TRBJ2-3; TRBD2 matches 7 bases. V lost 2 bases, J lost 6 bases, and 5 bases stayed unmatched. The length of the CDR3 is 14 residues. Per the germline V gene, CDR1 is LGHDT and CDR2 is YNNKEL (reference sequence).

The CDR3 sequence: CSVGREGTLYEQYF. The CDR3 nucleotides are TGCAGCGTTGGGAGGGAAGGGACTCTCTACGAGCAGTACTTC. This chain connects TRBV29-1 to TRBJ2-7; D perhaps matches TRBD2 (6 bases). Germline CDR1 SQVTM, CDR2 ANQGSEA. CDR3 length: 14 residues. V lost 4 bases, J lost 3 bases, and 16 bases lay in between.

The J gene is TRBJ1-1, the V gene TRBV7-2; possibly TRBD1 for D (5 bases). Trimming shortened V by 4 bases and J by 7 bases, and 10 bases separated the two germline ends. Per the germline V gene, CDR1 is SGHTA and CDR2 is FQGNSA. The CDR3 length is 12 residues. CDR3 residues: CASSSTVGEAFF. DNA of the CDR3: TGTGCCAGCAGCTCGACAGTTGGTGAAGCTTTCTTT.

The CDR3 nucleotides are TGCAGTGCTAGAGTCGGGAGGGGCACAGATACGCAGTATTTT. It yields the protein CSARVGRGTDTQYF. This chain links TRBV20-1 with TRBJ2-3, with 8 bases identical to TRBD2. Trimming at V came to 1 base and at J to 1 base, leaving 1 base not matched to a gene. CDR1 and CDR2 (germline): DFQATT, SNEGSKA (reference sequence). There are 14 residues in the CDR3.

This clonotype appeared a few times. The V gene is TRBV6-2 or TRBV6-3, the J gene TRBJ2-7; TRBD1 might be the D (5 bases). Deletions cut 7 bases from V and 1 base from J, with 17 bases between. CDR3 length: 15 amino acids. Germline V gene sequence: CDR1 MNHEY, CDR2 SVGEGT. DNA of the CDR3: TGTGCCAGCATTCCCGCGGCAGGACATTCCTACGAGCAGTACTTC. This sequence encodes CASIPAAGHSYEQYF.

This clonotype was seen more than once but under ten times. The chain links TRBV30 to TRBJ2-1; D gene uncertain. In germline, CDR1 is GTSNPN, CDR2 SVGIG (reference sequence). Trimming took 2 bases from V and 5 from J, leaving 4 bases between them. The CDR3 totals 11 residues. The DNA for the CDR3 is TGTGCCTGGAGTTGGGACAATGAGCAGTTCTTC. Its protein is CAWSWDNEQFF.

The chain combines TRBV6-6 with TRBJ1-2; D uncertain. The germline V gene encodes CDR1 MNHNY and CDR2 SVGAGI (reference sequence). The CDR3 sequence is 12 residues long. Trimming pared 5 bases from V and 3 bases from J, leaving 7 bases between. Here the CDR3 reads CASSESDYGYTF. DNA of the CDR3: TGTGCCAGCAGTGAAAGCGACTATGGCTACACCTTC.

This clonotype turned up a few times. The J gene is TRBJ2-4, the V gene TRBV19, with D perhaps being TRBD1 or TRBD2 (5 bases each). In germline, CDR1 is LNHDA, CDR2 SQIVND (reference sequence). The CDR3 is made up of 15 amino acids. With 3 bases removed from V and 6 bases from J, the gap between germline ends came to 15 bases. The CDR3 DNA reads as TGTGCCAGTAGTATTGGGGGACCGGCGGGAAACATTCAGTACTTC. This gives the protein CASSIGGPAGNIQYF.

This sequence joins TRBV3-1 and TRBJ1-5, with D uncertain. In germline, CDR1 is LGHDT, CDR2 YNNKEL (reference sequence). The V end lost 4 bases, the J end lost 7 bases, and 11 bases lay between the germline ends. The CDR3 is 13 residues long. The CDR3 DNA sequence: TGTGCCAGCAGCCTCCACCCGGGGCAGCCCCAGCATTTT. This translates into CASSLHPGQPQHF.

The chain links TRBV7-2 to TRBJ2-1; D remains ambiguous. CDR1 SGHTA and CDR2 FQGNSA come from the germline V gene. The CDR3 runs 11 residues. Trimming shortened V by 3 bases and J by 7 bases, and 4 bases separated the two germline ends. This chain's CDR3 is CASSLQNEQFF. CDR3 coding DNA: TGTGCCAGCAGCTTGCAAAATGAGCAGTTCTTC.

The chain employs TRBV10-3 and TRBJ2-5; TRBD1 matches 7 bases. Germline V gives CDR1 ENHRY, CDR2 SYGVKD. This CDR3 spans 13 amino acids. The ends lost 9 bases at V and 1 base at J; junction bases unmatched: 5. The CDR3 DNA reads as TGTGCCATTAAACAGGGGTCCCAAGAGACCCAGTACTTC. Translation: CAIKQGSQETQYF.

The chain carries TRBV6-1 and TRBJ2-3, with unresolved D. V was trimmed by 2 bases and J by 0 bases, leaving 9 bases between them. Germline CDR1 is MNHNS and CDR2 is SASEGT. The CDR3 totals 15 residues. DNA for the CDR3: TGTGCCAGCAGTGAACGTCCATTCAGCACAGATACGCAGTATTTT. Translated, it gives CASSERPFSTDTQYF.

In regard to this clonotype: Relative to the germline gene, one junction end is altered; a read error may explain this. The rearrangement joins TRBV3-1 to TRBJ2-1, with a weak D call TRBD2 (7 bases). This CDR3 spans 15 amino acids. Per the germline V gene, CDR1 is LGHDT and CDR2 is YNNKEL (reference sequence). The DNA for the CDR3 is TGTGCCAGCAGCAAAGAGGGGAGGGGGGGCAATGAGCAGTTCTTC. Protein product: CASSKEGRGGNEQFF.

V gene TRBV20-1 combines with J gene TRBJ2-5; TRBD1 is a possible D gene (6 bases). The CDR3 totals 13 residues. V lost 3 bases and J 3 bases, leaving 11 bases between the germline ends. Germline values: CDR1 DFQATT, CDR2 SNEGSKA (reference sequence). CDR3 sequence (DNA): TGCAGTGCTAGGAAGGACAGAAAAGAGACCCAGTACTTC. Amino acid sequence: CSARKDRKETQYF.

V usage is TRBV25-1 and J usage is TRBJ2-7; 9 nucleotides align to TRBD1. CDR1 and CDR2 from the germline V gene are MGHDK and SYGVNS. This CDR3 is 14 amino acids long. The ends lost 10 bases at V and 3 bases at J; junction bases unmatched: 10. CDR3 region: CATRPGTGIYEQYF. CDR3 nucleotide sequence: TGTGCCACCAGGCCCGGGACAGGGATCTACGAGCAGTACTTC.

This clonotype occurred many times. V gene TRBV11-1 combines with J gene TRBJ1-1, with TRBD1 identical over 10 bases. CDR1 SGHAT and CDR2 FQDESV come from the germline V gene (reference sequence). The CDR3 sequence is 14 residues long. The junction had 4 bases not matched to a gene; V was cut back by 4 bases and J by 5 bases. The CDR3 DNA reads as TGTGCCAGCAGCTCGGGACAGGGGAGGACTGAAGCTTTCTTT. It specifies CASSSGQGRTEAFF.

There are a few counts of this clonotype. The V and J genes are TRBV25-1 and TRBJ2-3, with D tentatively TRBD1 (5 bases). CDR1 and CDR2 (germline): MGHDK, SYGVNS. Trimming stripped 6 bases from V and 2 bases from J, with 12 bases between. The CDR3 totals 14 residues. The CDR3 nucleotides are TGTGCCAGCAGATTAGACAGCTACACAGATACGCAGTATTTT. This codes for CASRLDSYTDTQYF.

The rearrangement uses TRBV20-1 and TRBJ2-3, with TRBD2 as a possible D gene (5 bases). The length of the CDR3 is 13 residues. Per the germline V gene, CDR1 is DFQATT and CDR2 is SNEGSKA (reference sequence). V was trimmed by 6 bases and J by 1 base, leaving 11 bases between them. The CDR3 here is CSATDWGTDTQYF. The CDR3 region has the DNA TGCAGTGCAACGGACTGGGGCACAGATACGCAGTATTTT.